The rows below give T cell receptor beta chains drawn from one sample of a study of beta chain features in type 1 diabetes. The data were produced by immunoSEQ multiplex PCR, yet TCRdb's version contains in-frame clones alone and is incomplete. Of around 350,000 clones listed, over 10% are singletons. The material sequenced was naive CD4+ T cells from blood. All receptors derive from a man aged 18 to 30 in good health. Both conserved end residues are part of each CDR3. Fields, in order: V gene, D gene, clone size, J gene, CDR3 protein, CDR3 DNA. The D gene is left open where the match is weak. Where a row states a size, it is once, few, many or the class of an expanded clone; other rows omit it.

V gene: TRBV30
D gene: NA
clone size: few
J gene: TRBJ1-1
CDR3 protein: CAWGLSMNTEAFF
CDR3 DNA: TGTGCCTGGGGACTGAGCATGAACACTGAAGCTTTCTTT

V gene: TRBV18
D gene: NA
clone size: few
J gene: TRBJ1-2
CDR3 protein: CASSPIPGVNYGYTF
CDR3 DNA: TGTGCCAGCTCACCAATTCCGGGTGTTAACTATGGCTACACCTTC

V gene: TRBV30
D gene: NA
clone size: few
J gene: TRBJ1-5
CDR3 protein: CAWTFHGPGVSNQPQHF
CDR3 DNA: TGTGCCTGGACTTTTCACGGCCCAGGGGTTAGCAATCAGCCCCAGCATTTT

V gene: TRBV9
D gene: NA
clone size: few
J gene: TRBJ2-3
CDR3 protein: CASSVGRITDTQYF
CDR3 DNA: TGTGCCAGCAGCGTAGGGCGGATCACAGATACGCAGTATTTT

V gene: TRBV30
D gene: NA
clone size: NA
J gene: TRBJ1-2
CDR3 protein: CAWAGEGPAALYGYTF
CDR3 DNA: TGTGCCTGGGCCGGGGAAGGCCCCGCCGCCCTTTATGGCTACACCTTC

V gene: TRBV5-1
D gene: TRBD2
clone size: NA
J gene: TRBJ2-7
CDR3 protein: CASSPLAGGSYEQYF
CDR3 DNA: TGCGCCAGCAGCCCTCTAGCGGGGGGCTCCTACGAGCAGTACTTC

V gene: TRBV5-1
D gene: TRBD2
clone size: NA
J gene: TRBJ2-3
CDR3 protein: CASSLAQRGHTDTQYF
CDR3 DNA: TGCGCCAGCAGCTTGGCACAGCGGGGCCACACAGATACGCAGTATTTT

V gene: TRBV29-1
D gene: NA
clone size: NA
J gene: TRBJ2-5
CDR3 protein: CSVGLQETQYF
CDR3 DNA: TGCAGCGTTGGACTACAAGAGACCCAGTACTTC

V gene: TRBV21-1
D gene: NA
clone size: few
J gene: TRBJ2-1
CDR3 protein: CASSNHRDSGRAYEQFF
CDR3 DNA: TGTGCCAGCAGCAATCACCGAGATAGCGGGAGGGCCTATGAGCAGTTCTTC

V gene: TRBV5-1
D gene: NA
clone size: few
J gene: TRBJ2-5
CDR3 protein: CASSLSDFRWTQYF
CDR3 DNA: TGCGCCAGCAGCTTGAGCGACTTCCGATGGACCCAGTACTTC

V gene: TRBV18
D gene: TRBD2
clone size: few
J gene: TRBJ2-3
CDR3 protein: CASLTSGSRTDTQYF
CDR3 DNA: TGTGCCAGCTTGACTAGCGGGAGTCGAACAGATACGCAGTATTTT

V gene: TRBV28
D gene: TRBD1
clone size: few
J gene: TRBJ1-2
CDR3 protein: CASSRTGASYGYTF
CDR3 DNA: TGTGCCAGCAGTCGGACAGGGGCTAGCTATGGCTACACCTTC

V gene: TRBV7-2
D gene: NA
clone size: few
J gene: TRBJ2-1
CDR3 protein: CASRLTASSYNEQFF
CDR3 DNA: TGTGCCAGCAGGTTGACAGCTAGCTCCTACAATGAGCAGTTCTTC

V gene: TRBV6-4
D gene: NA
clone size: NA
J gene: TRBJ1-2
CDR3 protein: CASSDSFLYGYTF
CDR3 DNA: TGTGCCAGCAGTGACTCTTTTCTCTATGGCTACACCTTC

V gene: TRBV7-3
D gene: TRBD1
clone size: few
J gene: TRBJ2-5
CDR3 protein: CASSSQGAIEETQYF
CDR3 DNA: TGTGCCAGCAGCTCCCAGGGGGCAATTGAGGAGACCCAGTACTTC

V gene: TRBV5-1
D gene: NA
clone size: few
J gene: TRBJ2-5
CDR3 protein: CASSSVRETQYF
CDR3 DNA: TGCGCCAGCAGCTCGGTTAGAGAGACCCAGTACTTC

V gene: TRBV11-1
D gene: NA
clone size: few
J gene: TRBJ1-4
CDR3 protein: CASSAQGTNEKLFF
CDR3 DNA: TGTGCCAGCAGCGCCCAGGGGACTAATGAAAAACTGTTTTTT

V gene: TRBV11-1
D gene: TRBD1
clone size: few
J gene: TRBJ2-1
CDR3 protein: CASSDAGTGGNEQFF
CDR3 DNA: TGTGCCAGCAGCGACGCCGGGACAGGGGGGAATGAGCAGTTCTTC

V gene: TRBV9
D gene: TRBD1
clone size: NA
J gene: TRBJ2-1
CDR3 protein: CASSGRDRGLHEQFF
CDR3 DNA: TGTGCCAGCAGCGGCCGGGACAGGGGATTACATGAGCAGTTCTTC

V gene: TRBV7-2
D gene: NA
clone size: few
J gene: TRBJ1-1
CDR3 protein: CASSPILGDTEAFF
CDR3 DNA: TGTGCCAGCAGCCCCATCCTAGGGGACACTGAAGCTTTCTTT

V gene: TRBV7-2
D gene: NA
clone size: few
J gene: TRBJ2-1
CDR3 protein: CASSLSTIYNEQFF
CDR3 DNA: TGTGCCAGCAGCTTAAGTACTATATACAATGAGCAGTTCTTC

V gene: TRBV5-4
D gene: NA
clone size: NA
J gene: TRBJ2-7
CDR3 protein: CASSLQTGYSYEQYF
CDR3 DNA: TGTGCCAGCAGCTTACAGACAGGCTACTCCTACGAGCAGTACTTC

V gene: TRBV5-4
D gene: NA
clone size: NA
J gene: TRBJ1-4
CDR3 protein: CASSLDGTRAEKLFF
CDR3 DNA: TGTGCCAGCAGCTTGGATGGGACACGGGCAGAAAAACTGTTTTTT

V gene: TRBV9
D gene: TRBD2
clone size: NA
J gene: TRBJ2-1
CDR3 protein: CASSVAGGRAFYNEQFF
CDR3 DNA: TGTGCCAGCAGCGTAGCAGGTGGGAGGGCCTTTTACAATGAGCAGTTCTTC

V gene: TRBV7-2
D gene: NA
clone size: few
J gene: TRBJ2-1
CDR3 protein: CASSVLGSEQFF
CDR3 DNA: TGTGCCAGCAGCGTACTAGGGAGTGAGCAGTTCTTC

V gene: TRBV4-2
D gene: TRBD1
clone size: few
J gene: TRBJ2-7
CDR3 protein: CASSQETATGAEQYF
CDR3 DNA: TGTGCCAGCAGCCAAGAAACTGCGACAGGGGCCGAGCAGTACTTC

V gene: TRBV19
D gene: NA
clone size: NA
J gene: TRBJ2-3
CDR3 protein: CASSNRRGDTQYF
CDR3 DNA: TGTGCCAGTAGCAACCGCCGGGGGGATACGCAGTATTTT

V gene: TRBV6-5
D gene: TRBD1
clone size: few
J gene: TRBJ2-5
CDR3 protein: CASRTRTGRETQYF
CDR3 DNA: TGTGCCAGCAGGACTAGGACAGGGAGGGAGACCCAGTACTTC

V gene: TRBV11-2
D gene: NA
clone size: few
J gene: TRBJ1-1
CDR3 protein: CASSLPGRVSTEAFF
CDR3 DNA: TGTGCCAGCAGCCTCCCGGGGAGGGTTTCCACTGAAGCTTTCTTT

V gene: TRBV7-2
D gene: NA
clone size: few
J gene: TRBJ2-7
CDR3 protein: CASSVLRGEAYEQYF
CDR3 DNA: TGTGCCAGCAGCGTGCTCAGGGGGGAGGCCTACGAGCAGTACTTC

V gene: TRBV30
D gene: TRBD1
clone size: few
J gene: TRBJ2-2
CDR3 protein: CATQGQERAGELFF
CDR3 DNA: TGTGCCACCCAGGGACAGGAGCGTGCCGGGGAGCTGTTTTTT

V gene: TRBV11-2
D gene: TRBD1
clone size: NA
J gene: TRBJ2-7
CDR3 protein: CASSLTGQGGRYEQYF
CDR3 DNA: TGTGCCAGCAGCCTCACTGGACAGGGAGGTCGATATGAGCAGTACTTC

V gene: TRBV7-2
D gene: NA
clone size: NA
J gene: TRBJ2-7
CDR3 protein: CASSLTGHLYEQYF
CDR3 DNA: TGTGCCAGCAGCTTAACGGGACACCTCTACGAGCAGTACTTC

V gene: TRBV18
D gene: TRBD1
clone size: few
J gene: TRBJ1-1
CDR3 protein: CASSPRGVGNTEAFF
CDR3 DNA: TGTGCCAGCTCACCCAGGGGGGTCGGAAACACTGAAGCTTTCTTT

V gene: TRBV7-9
D gene: NA
clone size: NA
J gene: TRBJ1-1
CDR3 protein: CASSPTGSGSTFF
CDR3 DNA: TGTGCCAGCAGCCCAACAGGTTCAGGATCAACTTTCTTT